This entry lists 9 T cell receptor beta chains sequenced from one sample in a study of T cells in Graves' hyperthyroidism and ophthalmopathy. TCR beta CDR3 regions were amplified from RNA transcripts. TCR CDR3 underwent first-round RT-PCR with the HTBI primer set. TCRdb processed the multiplex PCR reads anew with MiXCR; each CDR3 protein has one entry. The repertoire holds around 520,000 distinct CDR3 sequences, with around an eighth as singletons. The sample was blood. Every receptor here comes from a woman in her late teens or twenties with Graves' hyperthyroidism.

In its sample, this clonotype was seen a few times. This may arise from a read error, as a much more abundant clone is one base away. CDR3 nucleotide sequence: TGTGCCAGCAATCGACAGGGTGGGACAGATACGCAGTGTTTT. Amino acids: CASNRQGGTDTQCF. The gene calls are TRBV2 and TRBJ2-3, with 7 bases matching TRBD1. CDR3 length: 14 residues. Germline lookup yields CDR1 SNHLY and CDR2 FYNNEI.

The genes are TRBV19 and TRBJ2-1; 8 bases are a match to TRBD2. CDR1 is LNHDA and CDR2 is SQIVND in the germline V gene (reference sequence). The CDR3 is 13 residues long. J was trimmed by 2 bases and V by 9 bases; bases with no gene match: 3. DNA for the CDR3: TGTGCCAGCAATAGCGGGGCCTACAATGAGCAGTTCTTC. Its translation: CASNSGAYNEQFF.

The rearrangement joins TRBV25-1 to TRBJ2-2; TRBD2 might be the D (5 bases). The V end lost 5 bases, the J end lost 6 bases, and 13 bases lay between the germline ends. Germline CDR1 MGHDK, CDR2 SYGVNS. CDR3 length equals 14 residues. The CDR3 bases are TGTGCCAGCAGTCAACTTTGGGGAGCCGGGGAGCTGTTTTTT. Its translation: CASSQLWGAGELFF. Full variable domain (rest looked up from reference TRBV25-1 and TRBJ2-2): EADIYQTPRYLVIGTGKKITLECSQTMGHDKMYWYQQDPGMELHLIHYSYGVNSTEKGDLSSESTVSRIRTEHFPLTLESARPSHTSQYLCASSQLWGAGELFFGEGSRLTVL.

The CDR3: CASSVTTTGGTDTQYF. CDR3 sequence (DNA): TGTGCCAGCAGCGTAACGACCACAGGAGGCACAGATACGCAGTATTTT. This chain links TRBV9 with TRBJ2-3; D might be TRBD1 (5 bases). This CDR3 contains 16 residues. Germline V gene sequence: CDR1 SGDLS, CDR2 YYNGEE. V was cut by 1 base and J by 1 base, with 13 bases left in between. The whole variable domain, filled in from reference TRBV9 and TRBJ2-3, reads DSGVTQTPKHLITATGQRVTLRCSPRSGDLSVYWYQQSLDQGLQFLIQYYNGEERAKGNILERFSAQQFPDLHSELNLSSLELGDSALYFCASSVTTTGGTDTQYFGPGTRLTVL.

This clonotype was counted at least ten times. The chain joins TRBV7-9 to TRBJ2-3, with TRBD1 identical over 11 bases. V trimming: 1 base; J trimming: 7 bases; junction bases outside the gene matches: 4. Germline assignment: CDR1 SEHNR and CDR2 FQNEAQ (reference sequence). The CDR3 extends over 15 amino acids. The CDR3 spells CASSLGTGGANTQYF. CDR3 coding DNA: TGTGCCAGCAGCTTAGGGACAGGGGGCGCAAATACGCAGTATTTT. Variable domain in full (rest from reference TRBV7-9 and TRBJ2-3): DTGVSQNPRHKITKRGQNVTFRCDPISEHNRLYWYRQTLGQGPEFLTYFQNEAQLEKSRLLSDRFSAERPKGSFSTLEIQRTEQGDSAMYLCASSLGTGGANTQYFGPGTRLTVL.

This clonotype was observed at least ten times. The chain carries TRBV5-1 and TRBJ2-2; 9 bases align to TRBD2. The CDR3 sequence is 18 residues long. Germline V gene data show CDR1 as SGHRS and CDR2 as YFSETQ. With V trimmed by 3 bases and J by 1 base, 10 bases remained unmatched. The CDR3 protein is CASSWTAKLAGNTGELFF. The CDR3 DNA reads as TGCGCCAGCAGCTGGACGGCCAAACTAGCGGGGAACACCGGGGAGCTGTTTTTT. Combining the CDR3 with reference TRBV5-1 and TRBJ2-2 gives the whole variable domain KAGVTQTPRYLIKTRGQQVTLSCSPISGHRSVSWYQQTPGQGLQFLFEYFSETQRNKGNFPGRFSGRQFSNSRSEMNVSTLELGDSALYLCASSWTAKLAGNTGELFFGEGSRLTVL.

In its sample, this clonotype was seen a few times. This chain connects TRBV6-1 to TRBJ2-5, with TRBD2 identical over 8 bases. The germline V gene has CDR1 MNHNS and CDR2 SASEGT. The CDR3 has 15 residues. The trim removed 6 bases at V and 5 bases at J, leaving 11 bases unmatched. The CDR3 here is CASRSGAGVGETQYF. In nucleotides, the CDR3 is TGTGCCAGCAGATCAGGAGCGGGAGTTGGGGAGACCCAGTACTTC.

This clonotype was seen ten or more times. The chain uses TRBV2 and TRBJ2-3; possible D gene TRBD2, 7 bases. Germline loops: CDR1 SNHLY, CDR2 FYNNEI. This CDR3 has 16 amino acids. V was clipped by 5 bases and J by 0 bases, with 15 bases between them. The chain's CDR3 is CASSRGAGASTDTQYF. The CDR3 DNA sequence: TGTGCCAGCAGTCGGGGGGCAGGGGCTAGCACAGATACGCAGTATTTT. Filled out from reference TRBV2 and TRBJ2-3, the complete variable domain reads EPEVTQTPSHQVTQMGQEVILRCVPISNHLYFYWYRQILGQKVEFLVSFYNNEISEKSEIFDDQFSVERPDGSNFTLKIRSTKLEDSAMYFCASSRGAGASTDTQYFGPGTRLTVL.

This clonotype was counted at least ten times. The genes are TRBV12-3 or TRBV12-4 and TRBJ1-1, with D perhaps matching TRBD1 (5 bases). V lost 7 bases and J lost 3, with 18 bases in between. CDR3 length equals 15 residues. Here the CDR3 reads CASTLWGIKDTEAFF. The CDR3 nucleotides are TGTGCCAGCACCCTCTGGGGGATTAAGGACACTGAAGCTTTCTTT.